The source of this T cell receptor beta chain is a study of cytotoxic CD8 clonotypes in ibrutinib-treated CLL. Study at large: Patient counts were over 9 relapsed/refractory, some 14 treatment-naive and roughly 18 IGHV unmutated. Study results and caveats: The public clonotypes identified were infrequent and showed contraction or stability on treatment. Measured clonality at baseline was greater than in age-matched healthy donors and tracked with circulating CD8+ T-cell counts. Clonality showed a rise at ibrutinib response that reversed toward baseline at progression.

Turning to this clone: Its cognate antigen is unknown.

Measured with immunoSEQ multiplex PCR; TCRdb has only the in-frame clones, and not every one. The sample has 130,000 to 150,000 clones; approximately 81% are singletons. Trimming at V came to 0 bases and at J to 2 bases, leaving 5 bases not matched to a gene. CDR1 is SGDLS, CDR2 YYNGEE, per germline. The CDR3 spans 16 residues. The J gene is TRBJ2-1, the V gene TRBV9; TRBD2 matches 7 bases. This clonotype was obtained from a human donor with chronic lymphocytic leukemia. Sequenced material: PBMCs, taken after 12 months of ibrutinib treatment. CDR3 loop: CASSVGAGLTYNEQFF. The CDR3 bases are TGTGCCAGCAGCGTAGGAGCGGGACTCACCTACAATGAGCAGTTCTTC.